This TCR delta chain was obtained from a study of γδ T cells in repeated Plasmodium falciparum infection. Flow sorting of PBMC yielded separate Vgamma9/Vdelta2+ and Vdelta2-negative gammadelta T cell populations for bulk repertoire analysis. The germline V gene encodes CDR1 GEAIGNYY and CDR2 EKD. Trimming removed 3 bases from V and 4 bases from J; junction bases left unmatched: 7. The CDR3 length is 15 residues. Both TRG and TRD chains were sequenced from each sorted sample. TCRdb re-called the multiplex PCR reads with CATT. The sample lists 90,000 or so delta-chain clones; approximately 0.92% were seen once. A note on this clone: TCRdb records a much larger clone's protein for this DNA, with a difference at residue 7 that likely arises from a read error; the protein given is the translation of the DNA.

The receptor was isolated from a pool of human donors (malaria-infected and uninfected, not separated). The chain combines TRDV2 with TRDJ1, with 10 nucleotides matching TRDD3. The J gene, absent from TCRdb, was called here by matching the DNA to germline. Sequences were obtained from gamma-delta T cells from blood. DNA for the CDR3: TGTGCCTGTGACCCTCTGGGGGATAGCCGCGATAAACTCATCTTT. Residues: CACDPLGDSRDKLIF.